Below are 14 T cell receptor beta chains sequenced from a single sample in a study of Graves' ophthalmopathy and Graves' hyperthyroidism. The sequenced template was RNA, covering the TCR beta CDR3 region. In the first round, RT-PCR was carried out with HTBI primers, and a multiplex PCR formed the second round. TCRdb independently ran MiXCR on the multiplex PCR reads; one entry per CDR3 protein. Of just over 600,000 distinct CDR3 sequences listed, around a fifth were seen once; the top ten hold around 6.5%. The sample consisted of peripheral blood. The receptors were sampled from a woman between 18 and 30 years old with stable Graves' hyperthyroidism. Some clones in this sample may be carry-over from other donors' samples.

The CDR3 reads CASSPRTSGNYEQYF. CDR3 coding DNA: TGTGCCAGCAGTCCCCGGACTAGCGGGAACTACGAGCAGTACTTC. The gene calls are TRBV12-3 or TRBV12-4 and TRBJ2-7; 12 bases match TRBD2. V shed 5 bases and J 3 bases; nucleotides not matched to a gene: 5. The CDR3 covers 15 residues.

Regarding this clonotype: A much larger clone differs by one base, so this may be a read error. This CDR3 fails to terminate in the conserved phenylalanine or tryptophan, so it likely reflects a read error. The rearrangement links TRBV30 to TRBJ1-1; the D gene is possibly TRBD1 (5 bases). The CDR3 length is 13 residues. V shed 2 bases and J shed 0 bases, with 7 bases lying between them. Germline CDR1 and CDR2: GTSNPN and SVGIG (reference sequence). CDR3 protein: CAWSRGLNTEAFY. The DNA for the CDR3 is TGTGCCTGGAGTCGGGGCTTGAACACTGAAGCTTTCTAT.

The chain uses TRBV6-1 and TRBJ2-5, with D unresolved. V lost 7 bases, J lost 3 bases, and 12 bases lay in between. Germline V gives CDR1 MNHNS, CDR2 SASEGT. This CDR3 is built from 13 residues. The CDR3 is CASTPGFEETQYF. For the CDR3, the DNA is TGTGCCAGCACACCCGGATTCGAAGAGACCCAGTACTTC.

This clonotype was recorded many times. The chain is built from TRBV20-1 and TRBJ2-5; D remains unclear. This CDR3 comprises 15 residues. Trimming removed 2 bases from V and 2 bases from J, with 15 bases in between. Germline CDR1 and CDR2: DFQATT and SNEGSKA (reference sequence). Here the CDR3 reads CSARTTSGPQETQYF. CDR3 sequence (DNA): TGCAGTGCTAGAACCACATCCGGGCCGCAAGAGACCCAGTACTTC.

This clonotype was observed at least ten times. J is TRBJ1-1 and V is TRBV28; D perhaps matches TRBD1 (5 bases). The CDR3 has 14 amino acids. Trimming cost V 6 bases and J 5 bases, with 16 bases left between them. The germline gives CDR1 MDHEN, CDR2 SYDVKM. The CDR3 DNA sequence: TGTGCCAGCAGGTCTCCCCCTCGGGGGACTGAAGCTTTCTTT. Translated: CASRSPPRGTEAFF.

This clonotype was detected many times. This rearrangement joins TRBV10-1 to TRBJ1-2, with D hard to call. Germline-derived CDR1 and CDR2 are WNHNN and SYGVQD (reference sequence). CDR3 size: 13 residues. Between the trimmed V and J ends, which lost 2 bases and 2 bases, there was a span of 6 bases. The CDR3 sequence is CASSELRNYGYTF. DNA for the CDR3: TGCGCCAGCAGTGAGCTAAGAAACTATGGCTACACCTTC.

This clonotype has at least ten counts. This chain joins TRBV9 and TRBJ2-7, with a possible D match to TRBD1 (6 bases). Germline V lookup: CDR1 SGDLS, CDR2 YYNGEE. V dropped 0 bases and J dropped 3 bases, with 13 bases sitting between them. This CDR3 has 15 residues. DNA of the CDR3: TGTGCCAGCAGCGTAGACCAGGGGATTGACTACGAGCAGTACTTC. Its protein is CASSVDQGIDYEQYF.

This clonotype occurred many times. The V call is TRBV2, the J call TRBJ1-1; D may be TRBD1 (6 bases). There are 15 residues in the CDR3. The germline V gene encodes CDR1 SNHLY and CDR2 FYNNEI. The V and J ends lost 6 bases and 8 bases respectively, with 22 bases between them. CDR3 DNA: TGTGCCAGCAGCCCCGGTGGACAAGGAGGGGGGGAAGCTTTCTTT. This encodes CASSPGGQGGGEAFF.

V and J are TRBV3-1 and TRBJ1-1; the match to TRBD1 covers 8 bases. CDR1 and CDR2 (germline): LGHDT, YNNKEL (reference sequence). V shed 4 bases and J 6 bases; nucleotides not matched to a gene: 4. This CDR3 contains 13 residues. CDR3 residues: CASSRQGAAEAFF. In DNA, the CDR3 is TGTGCCAGCAGCCGTCAGGGGGCAGCTGAAGCTTTCTTT.

This chain joins TRBV7-2 and TRBJ1-6, with D tentatively TRBD1 (6 bases). Per germline, CDR1 SGHTA and CDR2 FQGNSA. There are 15 residues in the CDR3. V lost 2 bases and J lost 9, with 14 bases in between. CDR3 in amino acids: CASSLIVQGSSPLHF. The CDR3 DNA is TGTGCCAGCAGCTTAATTGTGCAGGGGAGTTCACCCCTCCACTTT.

This chain uses TRBV28 with TRBJ1-1; D may be TRBD1 (5 bases). The length of the CDR3 is 15 residues. Trimming took 6 bases from V and 7 from J, leaving 21 bases between them. Germline CDR1 MDHEN, CDR2 SYDVKM. This CDR3 is CASSLGDGGRSEAFF. CDR3 DNA sequence: TGTGCCAGCAGCCTGGGGGACGGGGGACGCAGTGAAGCTTTCTTT.

The chain carries TRBV15 and TRBJ1-1; D uncertain. Trimming removed 2 bases at V and 1 base at J, with 8 bases between. Germline V gene sequence: CDR1 LNHNV, CDR2 YYDKDF (reference sequence). The CDR3 loop spans 14 amino acids. The CDR3 region is CATSRPGGNTEAFF. Here the CDR3 DNA reads TGTGCCACCAGCAGACCCGGAGGGAACACTGAAGCTTTCTTT.

This clonotype was counted at least ten times. CDR3 nucleotides: TGTGCCAGCAGCCAGGAACAAAGGGGGCCCTACGAGCAGTACTTC. Amino acid sequence: CASSQEQRGPYEQYF. The chain couples TRBV4-2 to TRBJ2-7; 7 bases map to TRBD1. The V and J ends lost 3 bases and 2 bases, in that order; junction bases with no gene match: 7. Germline CDR1 and CDR2: LGHNA and YNFKEQ. The CDR3 is made up of 15 amino acids.

In this sample, this clonotype turned up many times. This chain joins TRBV7-2 and TRBJ2-2; D gene unclear. The CDR3 is 13 residues long. Germline CDR1 is SGHTA and CDR2 is FQGNSA. Trimming pared 5 bases from V and 6 bases from J, leaving 10 bases between. CDR3 region: CASSGYPAGELFF. The DNA for the CDR3 is TGTGCCAGCAGCGGGTACCCGGCCGGGGAGCTGTTTTTT.